The present entry profiles one T cell receptor (beta chain) with its context. Its antigen is undetermined. The sample is drawn from a study of spatial heterogeneity in lung cancer. Study details: Detection of beta-chain sequences consistently exceeded that of alpha-chain sequences.

Stated time point: sample taken at primary tumor resection. No cells were sorted before sequencing. The whole RNA sequenced was extracted from tumor, nontumor lung or frozen PBMC. Samples were donated by 72 untreated early-stage non-small cell lung cancer patients. Study-level points and caveats: Ubiquitous expanded tumor TCRs appeared in blood more at resection than follow-up.

A unique molecular identifier was carried by every single TCR cDNA molecule. TCRdb re-analysed the 5' RACE reads in MiXCR, keeping a single row per CDR3 protein. The sample includes roughly 40,000 distinct CDR3 sequences, approximately 6.5% of them seen just once. This specimen was PBMCs, taken at surgery. This receptor was taken from a female donor with early-stage non-small cell lung cancer.

CDR3 coding DNA: TGTGCCAGCAGCGAACGGGACAGTCTCTACGAGCAGTACTTC. This translates into CASSERDSLYEQYF. The chain joins TRBV21-1 to TRBJ2-7; the DNA was not used to check the table's D call, TRBD1. TRBV21-1 is labeled a pseudogene. This CDR3 has 14 residues.